One sample yielded the 5 T cell receptor beta chains listed below, sequenced in a study of cytomegalovirus exposure and HLA in healthy donors. The PCR was carried out with 60 Vbeta primers and 13 Jbeta primers. Only in-frame clones appear in the TCRdb table, and some are missing; sequencing was by immunoSEQ multiplex PCR. Of under 150,000 clones in the sample, 70% to 85% are singletons; the top ten hold roughly 3%. Sequences were obtained from PBMCs. The receptors shown here come from a woman aged 55-75 years in good health and CMV-seropositive.

The chain carries TRBV30 and TRBJ1-2; TRBD1 matches at 7 bases. Trimming cost V 2 bases and J 7 bases; bases outside gene matches: 13. The CDR3 covers 15 residues. CDR1 is GTSNPN and CDR2 is SVGIG in the germline V gene (reference sequence). Here the CDR3 DNA reads TGTGCCTGGAGTCCTCCCCGACAGGGAATTCTTGGCTACACCTTC. Residues: CAWSPPRQGILGYTF.

This clone was counted between two and nine times. The V gene is TRBV5-8, the J gene TRBJ1-3; D perhaps matches TRBD1 (6 bases). The V gene lost 3 bases and the J gene lost 0 bases, with 16 bases spanning the gap. CDR1 SGHTS and CDR2 YDEGEE come from the germline V gene. This CDR3 comprises 17 residues. The CDR3 loop reads CASSWGQDSSSGNTIYF. The CDR3, as DNA: TGTGCCAGCAGCTGGGGACAAGACTCTAGCTCTGGAAACACCATATATTTT.

This rearrangement joins TRBV7-9 to TRBJ2-3; tentative D call: TRBD2 (5 bases). The CDR3 length is 15 residues. The V gene lost 7 bases and the J gene lost 2 bases, with 16 bases spanning the gap. Per the germline V gene, CDR1 is SEHNR and CDR2 is FQNEAQ (reference sequence). The CDR3 DNA reads TGTGCCAGCATCGAAGCGGCGATTTACACAGATACGCAGTATTTT. The encoded protein is CASIEAAIYTDTQYF.

The CDR3 DNA reads TGTGCCAGAAACTCGAAAGAGGGGGGGACCACAGATACGCAGTATTTT. As protein: CARNSKEGGTTDTQYF. V and J are TRBV5-3 and TRBJ2-3; possible D gene TRBD2, 7 bases. TRBV5-3 carries the ORF label, with uncertain function. Trimming removed 6 bases at V and 2 bases at J, with 19 bases between. This CDR3 is 16 amino acids long.

The genes are TRBV15 and TRBJ2-7; a possible D gene is TRBD1 (6 bases). The CDR3 is 15 amino acids. The V and J ends lost 0 bases and 2 bases respectively, with 11 bases between them. Germline CDR1 LNHNV, CDR2 YYDKDF (reference sequence). CDR3 region: CATSRDFRGTYEQYF. CDR3 DNA sequence: TGTGCCACCAGCAGAGATTTTAGGGGGACCTACGAGCAGTACTTC.